The 3 T cell receptor beta chains reported below all come from one sample, sequenced in a study of regulatory T cells in long-lasting Graves disease. TCR beta libraries were built with iRepertoire HTBI primers and Arm-PCR of CDR3 regions. Each CDR3 protein gets one entry after TCRdb re-called the multiplex PCR reads with MiXCR. The sample has 200,000 to 250,000 distinct CDR3 sequences; about 17% are singletons. Time point indicated: newly diagnosed GD, antithyroid drugs for less than 3 months. Isolated PBMC RNA provided the starting material for the TCR library. The sequenced sample was peripheral blood mononuclear cells (PBMCs), obtained at new diagnosis, from a patient treated with antithyroid drugs. Receptor source: a female donor with Graves disease.

Ten or more counts support this clonotype. The chain recombines TRBV15 with TRBJ2-7; 11 bases are a match to TRBD1. The germline V gene has CDR1 LNHNV and CDR2 YYDKDF (reference sequence). The CDR3 length is 15 residues. The J segment lost 5 bases and the V segment lost 1 base, leaving 4 bases of the junction unmatched. The CDR3 DNA follows: TGTGCCACCAGCAGAGCCGGACAGGGGGCCCACGAGCAGTACTTC. Encoded protein: CATSRAGQGAHEQYF.

This clonotype has ten or more counts. This chain links TRBV12-3 or TRBV12-4 with TRBJ1-5; D call uncertain. CDR3 size: 12 residues. The V end lost 6 bases, the J end lost 7 bases, and 10 bases lay between the germline ends. The CDR3 DNA reads TGTGCCAGCAGCCTTGATTGGCAGCCCCAGCATTTT. It specifies CASSLDWQPQHF.

As regards this clonotype: Given a much more abundant clone one base away, this may be a read error. The chain is built from TRBV6-2 or TRBV6-3 and TRBJ2-5, with D perhaps matching TRBD1 or TRBD2 (5 bases each). This CDR3 spans 16 amino acids. From germline, CDR1 is MNHEY and CDR2 SVGEGT. CDR3 sequence (DNA): TGTACCAGCAGTTATGGGGGTGAACAGCACCAAGAGACCCAGTACTTC. Amino acid sequence: CTSSYGGEQHQETQYF.